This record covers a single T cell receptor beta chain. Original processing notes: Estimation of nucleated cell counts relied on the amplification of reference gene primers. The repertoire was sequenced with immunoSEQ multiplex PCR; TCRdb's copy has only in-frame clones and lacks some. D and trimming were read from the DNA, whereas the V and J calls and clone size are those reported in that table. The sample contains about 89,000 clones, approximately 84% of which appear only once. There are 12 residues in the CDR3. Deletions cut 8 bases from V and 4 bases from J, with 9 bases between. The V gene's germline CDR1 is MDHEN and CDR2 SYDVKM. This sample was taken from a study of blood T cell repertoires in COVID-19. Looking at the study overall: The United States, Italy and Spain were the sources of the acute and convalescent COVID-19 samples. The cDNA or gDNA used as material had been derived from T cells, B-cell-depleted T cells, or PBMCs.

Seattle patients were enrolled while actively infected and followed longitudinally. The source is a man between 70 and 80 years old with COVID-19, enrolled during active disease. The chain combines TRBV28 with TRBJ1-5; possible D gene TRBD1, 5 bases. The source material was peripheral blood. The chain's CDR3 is CASGRQNQPQHF. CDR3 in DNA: TGTGCCAGCGGACGACAGAATCAGCCCCAGCATTTT.